This T cell receptor beta chain was sequenced for a study of beta chain features in type 1 diabetes. Expressed TCRB transcripts were sequenced because the isolated RNA had all been reverse transcribed beforehand. Profiling relied on immunoSEQ multiplex PCR, and the TCRdb table lists in-frame clones only, not all of them. This repertoire shows around 320,000 clones, 13% to 15% found once; its top ten account for 6.7%. This clone was observed a few times. As yet, its antigen is unknown. Findings and limits, study-wide: Equally in patients and controls, PCR might preferentially amplify shorter templates. Shorter TCRB CDR3s, moderately but significantly so, marked every one of the four CD4+ subsets in Type 1 diabetes patients.

Germline lookup yields CDR1 GTSNPN and CDR2 SVGIG (reference sequence). With 3 bases removed from V and 8 bases from J, the gap between germline ends came to 11 bases. This CDR3 contains 12 residues. This receptor was identified in a man between 25 and 39 years old in good health. The sample comprised central memory CD4+ T cells from blood. The chain has TRBV30 and TRBJ2-1; D gene ambiguous. CDR3 nucleotide sequence: TGTGCCTGGAGCGTACCGGCGTATGAGCAGTTCTTC. It codes for CAWSVPAYEQFF.